This entry describes one TCR beta chain. The sample is drawn from a study of OX40 agonist ivuxolimab in advanced cancers. Assay used: immunoSEQ multiplex PCR; TCRdb lists only in-frame clones, some missing. Of over 70,000 clones listed, roughly 91% are singletons. Per the germline V gene, CDR1 is GTSNPN and CDR2 is SVGIG (reference sequence). The CDR3 length is 15 residues. V was clipped by 2 bases and J by 0 bases, with 11 bases between them. The chain uses TRBV30 and TRBJ2-1; D call uncertain. This receptor was taken from an adult with an advanced solid tumor such as melanoma, head and neck, liver or kidney cancer. Specimen: CD4+ or CD8+ T cells sorted from blood, collected in a trial of the OX40 agonist ivuxolimab. CDR3 in amino acids: CAWSFDSSSYNEQFF. The CDR3 DNA follows: TGTGCCTGGAGTTTCGACTCGTCCTCCTACAATGAGCAGTTCTTC. Combining the CDR3 with reference TRBV30 and TRBJ2-1 gives the whole variable domain SQTIHQWPATLVQPVGSPLSLECTVEGTSNPNLYWYRQAAGRGLQLLFYSVGIGQISSEVPQNLSASRPQDRQFILSSKKLLLSDSGFYLCAWSFDSSSYNEQFFGPGTRLTVL.